Listed here are 2 T cell receptor beta chains from one sample, sequenced in a study of post-analysis software for immune sequencing data. Antigens of these TCRs are unknown. Tagging with unique molecular identifiers was a feature of the TCR beta cDNA libraries. TCRdb used MiXCR to reprocess the PCR reads, holding one entry per CDR3 protein. The table includes approximately 440,000 distinct CDR3 sequences, less than 45% detected once. Study-wide results and caveats: Patients had higher frequencies than controls of five TRBV segments, including TRBV5-6, TRBV5-1 and TRBV20-1.

Material: blood. Receptors originate from a girl aged 5 to 17 with multiple sclerosis.

This clonotype was picked up a small number of times. V is TRBV5-1 and J is TRBJ2-7; 8 bases match TRBD1. CDR3 length: 15 amino acids. J gave up 0 bases and V 6 bases, and 8 bases lay outside the gene matches. Germline V gene data show CDR1 as SGHRS and CDR2 as YFSETQ. The CDR3, as DNA: TGCGCCAGCACCCTCAACAGGGGGAGCTCCTACGAGCAGTACTTC. This sequence encodes CASTLNRGSSYEQYF.

In this sample, this clonotype turned up a few times. This chain connects TRBV7-9 to TRBJ2-7, with D maybe TRBD1 (6 bases). V was pared by 5 bases and J by 3 bases, with 11 bases between. Germline CDR1 and CDR2: SEHNR and FQNEAQ (reference sequence). The CDR3 length is 13 residues. The chain's CDR3 is CASSPMDSYEQYF. DNA for the CDR3: TGTGCCAGCAGCCCTATGGACAGCTACGAGCAGTACTTC.